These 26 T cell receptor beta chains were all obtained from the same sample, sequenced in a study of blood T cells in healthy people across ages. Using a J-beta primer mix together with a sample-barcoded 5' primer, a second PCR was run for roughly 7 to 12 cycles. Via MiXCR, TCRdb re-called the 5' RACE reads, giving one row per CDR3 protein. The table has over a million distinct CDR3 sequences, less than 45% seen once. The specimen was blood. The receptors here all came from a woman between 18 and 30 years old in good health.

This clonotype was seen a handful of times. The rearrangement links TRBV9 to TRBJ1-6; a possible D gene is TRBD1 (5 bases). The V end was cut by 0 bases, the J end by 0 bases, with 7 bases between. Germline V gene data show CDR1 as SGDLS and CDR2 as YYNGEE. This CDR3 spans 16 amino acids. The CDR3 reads CASSVDQGSYNSPLHF. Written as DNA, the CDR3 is TGTGCCAGCAGCGTAGACCAGGGCTCCTATAATTCACCCCTCCACTTT.

For the CDR3, the DNA is TGCAGTGCTCTAGCGGGAGGATTCACAGATACGCAGTATTTT. Translation: CSALAGGFTDTQYF. The V gene is TRBV20-1, the J gene TRBJ2-3; 11 bases align to TRBD2. The germline CDR1 and CDR2 sequences are DFQATT and SNEGSKA (reference sequence). The CDR3 contains 14 residues. V lost 5 bases to trimming and J lost 2 bases; unmatched junction nucleotides: 3.

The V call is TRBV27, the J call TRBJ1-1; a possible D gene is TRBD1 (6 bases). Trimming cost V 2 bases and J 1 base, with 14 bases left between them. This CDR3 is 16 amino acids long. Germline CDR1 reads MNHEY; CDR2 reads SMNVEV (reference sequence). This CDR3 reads CASSLNTPTGNTEAFF. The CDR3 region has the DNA TGTGCCAGCAGTTTAAATACCCCGACAGGGAACACTGAAGCTTTCTTT.

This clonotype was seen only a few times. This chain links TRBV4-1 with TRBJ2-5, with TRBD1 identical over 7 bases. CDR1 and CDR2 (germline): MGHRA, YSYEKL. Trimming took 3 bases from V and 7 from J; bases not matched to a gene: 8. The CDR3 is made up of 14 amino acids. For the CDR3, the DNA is TGCGCCAGCAGCCAGACAGGGCCCAAAGGGACCCAGTACTTC. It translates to CASSQTGPKGTQYF.

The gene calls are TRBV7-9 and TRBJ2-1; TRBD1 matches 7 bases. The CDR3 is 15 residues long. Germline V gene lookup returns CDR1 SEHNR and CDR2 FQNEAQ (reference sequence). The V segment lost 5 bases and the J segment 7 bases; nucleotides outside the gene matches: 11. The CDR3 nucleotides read TGTGCCAGCAGCCCCGCGGGTACAGGGGAGAATGAGCAGTTCTTC. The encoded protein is CASSPAGTGENEQFF.

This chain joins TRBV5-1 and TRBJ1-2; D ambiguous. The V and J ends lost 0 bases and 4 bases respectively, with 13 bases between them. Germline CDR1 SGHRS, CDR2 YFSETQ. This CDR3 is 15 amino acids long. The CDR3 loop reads CASSLVSGVTYGYTF. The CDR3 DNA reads TGCGCCAGCAGCTTGGTCTCCGGGGTTACCTATGGCTACACCTTC.

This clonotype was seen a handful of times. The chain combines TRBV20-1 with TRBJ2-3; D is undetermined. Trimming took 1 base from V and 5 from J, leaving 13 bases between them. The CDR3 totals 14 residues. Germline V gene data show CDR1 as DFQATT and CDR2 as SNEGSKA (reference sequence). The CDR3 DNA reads TGCAGTGCTAGAGGGTTAGGCCCCCTAGATACGCAGTATTTT. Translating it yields CSARGLGPLDTQYF.

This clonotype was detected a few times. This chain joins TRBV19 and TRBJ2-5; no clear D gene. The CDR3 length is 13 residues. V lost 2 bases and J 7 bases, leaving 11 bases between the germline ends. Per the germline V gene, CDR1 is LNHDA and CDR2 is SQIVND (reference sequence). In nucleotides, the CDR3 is TGTGCCAGTAGTATAAGCGACGGGTCGACCCAGTACTTC. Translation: CASSISDGSTQYF.

As DNA, the CDR3 is TGTGCCAGCAGTTCCCGTCTTGGATTTAGCTCCTACGAGCAGTACTTC. Amino acids: CASSSRLGFSSYEQYF. The V call is TRBV27, the J call TRBJ2-7; no firm D call. The CDR3 runs to 16 residues. The V end was cut by 4 bases, the J end by 0 bases, with 16 bases between. Germline-derived CDR1 and CDR2 are MNHEY and SMNVEV (reference sequence).

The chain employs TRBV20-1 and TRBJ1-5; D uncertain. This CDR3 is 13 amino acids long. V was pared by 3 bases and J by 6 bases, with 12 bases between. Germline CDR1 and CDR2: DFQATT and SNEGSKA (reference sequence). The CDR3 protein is CSASIREPQPQHF. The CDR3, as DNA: TGCAGTGCTAGTATACGGGAGCCTCAGCCCCAGCATTTT.

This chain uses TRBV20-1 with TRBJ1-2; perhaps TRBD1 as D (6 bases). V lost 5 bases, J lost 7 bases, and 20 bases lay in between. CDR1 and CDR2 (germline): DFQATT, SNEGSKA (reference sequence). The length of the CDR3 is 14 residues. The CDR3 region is CSAGRTARDGGYTF. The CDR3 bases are TGCAGTGCTGGAAGGACAGCCCGGGACGGTGGCTACACCTTC.

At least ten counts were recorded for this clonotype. The CDR3 DNA reads TGTGCCAGCAGCTTAAGCGGGGAAGAGACCCAGTACTTC. Amino acids: CASSLSGEETQYF. The gene calls are TRBV7-9 and TRBJ2-5; 7 bases line up with TRBD2. Germline assignment: CDR1 SEHNR and CDR2 FQNEAQ (reference sequence). The CDR3 covers 13 residues. V lost 2 bases and J lost 3; bases outside the gene matches: 0.

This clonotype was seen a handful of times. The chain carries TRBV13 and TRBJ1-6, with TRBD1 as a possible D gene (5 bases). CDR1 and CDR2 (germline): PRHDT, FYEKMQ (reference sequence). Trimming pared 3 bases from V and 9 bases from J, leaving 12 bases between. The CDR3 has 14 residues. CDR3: CASSLSRDRSPLHF. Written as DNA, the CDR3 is TGTGCCAGCAGCTTGTCCAGGGATCGTTCACCCCTCCACTTT.

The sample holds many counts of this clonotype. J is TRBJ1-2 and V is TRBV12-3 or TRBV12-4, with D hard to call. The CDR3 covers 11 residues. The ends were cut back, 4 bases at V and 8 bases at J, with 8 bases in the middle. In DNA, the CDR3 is TGTGCCAGCAGTTCCCGCGGGGGCTACACCTTC. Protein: CASSSRGGYTF.

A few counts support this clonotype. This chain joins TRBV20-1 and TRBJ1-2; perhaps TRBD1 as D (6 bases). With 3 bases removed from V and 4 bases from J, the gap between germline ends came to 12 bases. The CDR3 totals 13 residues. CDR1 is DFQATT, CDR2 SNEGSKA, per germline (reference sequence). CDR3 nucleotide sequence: TGCAGTGCTAGCCAGGGGAAGGGCTATGGCTACACCTTC. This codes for CSASQGKGYGYTF.

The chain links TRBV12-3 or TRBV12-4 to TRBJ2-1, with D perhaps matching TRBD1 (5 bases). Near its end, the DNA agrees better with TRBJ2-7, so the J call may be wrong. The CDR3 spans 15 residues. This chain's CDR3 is CASSFQGNSYNEQYF. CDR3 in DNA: TGTGCCAGCAGTTTTCAGGGAAACTCCTACAATGAGCAGTACTTC.

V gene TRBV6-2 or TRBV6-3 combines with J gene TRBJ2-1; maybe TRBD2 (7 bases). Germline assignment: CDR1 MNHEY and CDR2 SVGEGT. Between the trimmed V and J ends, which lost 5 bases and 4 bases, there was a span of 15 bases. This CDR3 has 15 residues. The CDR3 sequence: CASSPPRGAYNEQFF. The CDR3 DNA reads TGTGCCAGCAGTCCCCCACGGGGGGCTTACAATGAGCAGTTCTTC.

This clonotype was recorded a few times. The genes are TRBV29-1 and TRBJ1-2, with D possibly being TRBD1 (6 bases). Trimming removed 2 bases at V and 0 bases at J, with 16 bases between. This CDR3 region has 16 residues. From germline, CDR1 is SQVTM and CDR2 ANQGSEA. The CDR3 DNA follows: TGCAGCGTTGAAATTCCGACAGGAGAGACTAACTATGGCTACACCTTC. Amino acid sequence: CSVEIPTGETNYGYTF.

The CDR3 reads CASSFPGTGVRTEAFF. CDR3 sequence (DNA): TGTGCCAGCAGCTTCCCGGGAACAGGGGTTCGGACTGAAGCTTTCTTT. This chain connects TRBV7-9 to TRBJ1-1; 7 nucleotides match TRBD1. J gave up 5 bases and V 3 bases, and 12 bases lay outside the gene matches. CDR1 is SEHNR and CDR2 is FQNEAQ in the germline V gene (reference sequence). The CDR3 totals 16 residues.

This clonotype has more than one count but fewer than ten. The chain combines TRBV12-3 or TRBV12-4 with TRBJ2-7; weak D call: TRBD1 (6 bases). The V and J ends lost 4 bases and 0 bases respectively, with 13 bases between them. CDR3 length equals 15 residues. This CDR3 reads CASSSGTIDSYEQYF. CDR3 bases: TGTGCCAGCAGTTCCGGGACAATAGACTCCTACGAGCAGTACTTC.

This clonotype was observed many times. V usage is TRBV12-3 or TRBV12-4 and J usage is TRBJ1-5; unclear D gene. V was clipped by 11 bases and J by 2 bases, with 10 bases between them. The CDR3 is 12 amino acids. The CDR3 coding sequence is TGTGCCTCCAGAGACGGCAATCAGCCCCAGCATTTT. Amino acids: CASRDGNQPQHF.

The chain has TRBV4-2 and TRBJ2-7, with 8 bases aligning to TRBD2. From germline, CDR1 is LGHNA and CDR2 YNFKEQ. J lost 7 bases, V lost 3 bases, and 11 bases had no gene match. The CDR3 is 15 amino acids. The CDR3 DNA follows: TGTGCCAGCAGCCATGAGCGGGAGAGTCGCGATGAGCAGTACTTC. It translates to CASSHERESRDEQYF.

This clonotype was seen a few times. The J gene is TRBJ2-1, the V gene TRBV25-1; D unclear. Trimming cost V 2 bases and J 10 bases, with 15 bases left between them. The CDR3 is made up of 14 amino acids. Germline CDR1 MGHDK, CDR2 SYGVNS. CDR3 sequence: CASSEGFLPHEQFF. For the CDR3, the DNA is TGTGCCAGCAGTGAAGGCTTCCTTCCACACGAGCAGTTCTTC.

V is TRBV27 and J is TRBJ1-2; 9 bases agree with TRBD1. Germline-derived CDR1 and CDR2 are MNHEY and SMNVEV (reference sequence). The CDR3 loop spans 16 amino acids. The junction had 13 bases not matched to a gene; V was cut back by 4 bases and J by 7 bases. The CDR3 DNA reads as TGTGCCAGCAGTTCCATAGGAGGACAGGGGACCGGTGGCTACACCTTC. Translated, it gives CASSSIGGQGTGGYTF.

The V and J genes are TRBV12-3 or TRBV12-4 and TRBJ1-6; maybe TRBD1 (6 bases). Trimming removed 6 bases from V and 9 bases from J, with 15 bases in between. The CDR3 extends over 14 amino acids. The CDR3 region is CASRQEAGVSPLHF. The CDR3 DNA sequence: TGTGCCAGCAGGCAAGAGGCAGGGGTTTCACCCCTCCACTTT.

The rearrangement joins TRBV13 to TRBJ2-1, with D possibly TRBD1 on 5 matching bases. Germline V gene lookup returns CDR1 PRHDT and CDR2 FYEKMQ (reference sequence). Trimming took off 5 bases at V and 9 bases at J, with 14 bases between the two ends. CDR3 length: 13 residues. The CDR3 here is CASSVAGQVEQFF. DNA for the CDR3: TGTGCCAGCAGCGTAGCCGGACAAGTTGAGCAGTTCTTC.